The clone carrying this T cell receptor beta chain occurred a few times. Its antigen is unknown. These data are taken from a study of blood T cells in healthy people across ages. Study-level results: Donors of long life had a larger count of naive CD4+ cells and greater diversity than aged donors.

Peripheral blood samples of around 9.8 milliliters were drawn from each donor. A sample-barcoded 5' primer and a J-beta primer mix were used in a second PCR of roughly 7 to 12 cycles. A single record per CDR3 protein comes from TCRdb applying MiXCR to the 5' RACE reads. The sample records about 1.8 million distinct CDR3 sequences, about 50% being singletons. The CDR3 loop spans 13 amino acids. The germline V gene has CDR1 SEHNR and CDR2 FQNEAQ (reference sequence). The V gene lost 1 base and the J gene lost 6 bases, with 10 bases spanning the gap. The chain joins TRBV7-9 to TRBJ2-7, with D possibly being TRBD2 (5 bases). The sequenced material came from blood. The TCR was taken from a woman aged 40-49 years in good health. The chain's CDR3 is CASSLVREGEQYF. CDR3 nucleotide sequence: TGTGCCAGCAGCTTAGTTCGGGAAGGCGAGCAGTACTTC.